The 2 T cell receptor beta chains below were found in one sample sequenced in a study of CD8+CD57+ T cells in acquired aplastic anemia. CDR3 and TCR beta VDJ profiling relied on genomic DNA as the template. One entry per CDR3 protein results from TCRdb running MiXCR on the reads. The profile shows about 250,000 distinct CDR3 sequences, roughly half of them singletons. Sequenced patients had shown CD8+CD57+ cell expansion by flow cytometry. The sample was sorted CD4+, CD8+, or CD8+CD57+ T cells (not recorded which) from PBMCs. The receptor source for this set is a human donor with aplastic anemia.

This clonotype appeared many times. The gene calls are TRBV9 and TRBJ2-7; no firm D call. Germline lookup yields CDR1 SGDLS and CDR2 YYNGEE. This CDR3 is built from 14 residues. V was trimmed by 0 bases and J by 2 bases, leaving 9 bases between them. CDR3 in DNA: TGTGCCAGCAGCGTAGCTGACCGAGCCTACGAGCAGTACTTC. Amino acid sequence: CASSVADRAYEQYF.

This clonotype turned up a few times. CDR3 sequence: CASSQDPGGGYTF. In DNA form, the CDR3 reads TGTGCCAGCAGCCAAGATCCGGGGGGTGGCTACACCTTC. The chain uses TRBV4-2 and TRBJ1-2, with a possible D match to TRBD1 (5 bases). The CDR3 spans 13 residues. Germline CDR1 and CDR2: LGHNA and YNFKEQ. V was trimmed by 0 bases and J by 7 bases, leaving 9 bases between them.